This record looks at one T cell receptor beta chain sequence and its context. Its recognized antigen is unknown. Per-base quality was not reported, and no clone a single base away is much larger than it. From its cysteine to its phenylalanine, the CDR3 spans 15 amino acids. CDR3 DNA is the only sequence kept; it has 45 bases, read in frame from the first base. At the junction V is shortened by 2 bases and J by 7 bases; bases outside the gene matches: 5. The CDR1 and CDR2 encoded by the germline V gene are SNHLY and FYNNEI. TCRbeta CDR3 regions were amplified from genomic DNA using the immunoSEQ Assay, a bias-controlled multiplex PCR. Per the authors' processing: The number of nucleated cells in each sample was estimated from the amplification of reference gene primers within the assay. Sequence reads were collapsed and filtered to measure the absolute abundance of every unique TCRbeta CDR3 rearrangement. For each sample, productive Simpson clonality was calculated as the square root of Simpson's diversity index over productive rearrangements. TCRdb carries this immuneACCESS record with in-frame sequences only. Its versions omit some clonotypes, under half of them owing to an unresolved V gene in the studies checked, with the rest unexplained. V, J and clone size were drawn from that table, and D and trimming were deduced from the DNA. This sample gives 170,000 or so clones in total; approximately 86% of them show up just once. The leading ten clones occupy 2.5% to 3.5% of the sample.

Whole blood was collected in K2EDTA tubes by collaborating institutions according to the institutions' own protocols. Collaborator samples were shipped for TCRbeta analysis as frozen whole blood, isolated PBMCs, or DNA extracted from either sample type. The sample originates from a study of blood T cell repertoires in COVID-19 (TCRdb year 2020). Concerning the study at large: Samples covering the acute and convalescent phases of COVID-19 were provided by collaborators in the United States, Italy and Spain. The sample metadata nearly always contained a de-identified subject ID, COVID-19 status, age in years and sex. A freely available public database, intended as a resource for researchers studying the immune response to SARS-CoV-2, is where the repertoires were released. HLA class I and class II types, where available, came from metadata supplied by the sample provider rather than from assay-based typing. Samples came from the ongoing ImmuneRACE study (first 160 participants) plus 1,254 subjects from 6 global collaborators. The prospective study material was composed of cDNA or gDNA derived from T cells, B-cell-depleted T cells, or PBMCs. Deeply sampled blood TCRbeta repertoires from subjects exposed to, actively infected with, or recovered from COVID-19 were included in the dataset.

What the research found in general, with its limitations: Clinical and demographic metadata were provided uncurated, with the amount varying by source and participant.

The chain is made from TRBV2 and TRBJ2-1, and TRBD2 matches 10 of the central bases. This TCR was sampled from a man between 40 and 49 years old with active or convalescent COVID-19. Input material: peripheral blood. CDR3 region: CASSESLAGDNEQFF. The nucleotides are TGTGCCAGCAGTGAAAGTCTAGCGGGGGATAATGAGCAGTTCTTC. Reference TRBV2 and TRBJ2-1 genes cover what lies past the CDR3, so the full variable domain is EPEVTQTPSHQVTQMGQEVILRCVPISNHLYFYWYRQILGQKVEFLVSFYNNEISEKSEIFDDQFSVERPDGSNFTLKIRSTKLEDSAMYFCASSESLAGDNEQFFGPGTRLTVL.